These 14 T cell receptor beta chains share one sample of origin, sequenced in a study of OX40 agonist ivuxolimab in advanced cancers. Using immunoSEQ multiplex PCR, the repertoire was profiled, and TCRdb retains in-frame clones only, with some absent. Of approximately 89,000 clones in the sample, just over 90% are singletons; the top ten hold roughly 0.75%. Sequenced material: CD4+ or CD8+ T cells sorted from blood, taken in a trial of the OX40 agonist ivuxolimab. These TCRs come from an adult with an advanced solid tumor such as melanoma, head and neck, liver or kidney cancer.

CDR3 nucleotide sequence: TGTGCCAGCAGCACGGGGACAGATACGCAGTATTTT. This sequence encodes CASSTGTDTQYF. The V call is TRBV11-2, the J call TRBJ2-3, with D possibly being TRBD2 (5 bases). In germline, CDR1 is SGHAT, CDR2 FQNNGV. V was cut by 5 bases and J by 3 bases, with 6 bases left in between. There are 12 residues in the CDR3.

This chain connects TRBV27 to TRBJ1-2; possible D gene TRBD1, 5 bases. This CDR3 spans 12 amino acids. From germline, CDR1 is MNHEY and CDR2 SMNVEV (reference sequence). Trimming left V 6 bases short and J 4 bases short, with 9 bases between. This CDR3 is CASSTGGYGYTF. CDR3 DNA: TGTGCCAGCAGCACGGGGGGCTATGGCTACACCTTC.

This chain uses TRBV2 with TRBJ2-1; unclear D gene. The CDR3 has 10 amino acids. CDR1 and CDR2 from the germline V gene are SNHLY and FYNNEI. Trimming removed 5 bases from V and 9 bases from J, with 5 bases in between. As DNA, the CDR3 is TGTGCCAGCAGTAGATCTGAGCAGTTCTTC. Its translation: CASSRSEQFF.

The genes are TRBV5-1 and TRBJ1-4; D is uncertain. Germline V gene sequence: CDR1 SGHRS, CDR2 YFSETQ. Trimming pared 4 bases from V and 5 bases from J, leaving 15 bases between. The CDR3 length is 15 residues. Here the CDR3 DNA reads TGCGCCAGCAGCCCATCCGGTACCTCAAATGAAAAACTGTTTTTT. Translation gives CASSPSGTSNEKLFF.

The V and J genes are TRBV10-3 and TRBJ2-1; 9 bases map to TRBD1. Germline CDR1 ENHRY, CDR2 SYGVKD. CDR3 length equals 16 residues. V lost 0 bases, J lost 6 bases, and 6 bases stayed unmatched. CDR3: CAISESTGGTVNEQFF. The DNA for the CDR3 is TGTGCCATCAGTGAGTCGACAGGGGGAACGGTCAATGAGCAGTTCTTC.

This clone was seen once. This CDR3 reads CASSFLRGNTEAFF. The CDR3 DNA reads as TGTGCCAGCAGCTTCCTCCGGGGGAACACTGAAGCTTTCTTT. The J gene is TRBJ1-1, the V gene TRBV7-2, with unresolved D. This CDR3 comprises 14 residues. Germline V gene sequence: CDR1 SGHTA, CDR2 FQGNSA. Trimming left V 3 bases short and J 1 base short, with 9 bases between.

This clone has a single count. This chain joins TRBV9 and TRBJ1-5; D gene unclear. There are 14 residues in the CDR3. Germline CDR1 is SGDLS and CDR2 is YYNGEE. Trimming took 3 bases from V and 3 from J, leaving 10 bases between them. The DNA of the CDR3 is TGTGCCAGCAGCGCCGCTGGCTCCAATCAGCCCCAGCATTTT. The encoded protein is CASSAAGSNQPQHF.

This rearrangement joins TRBV7-2 to TRBJ1-2; D gene ambiguous. Per germline, CDR1 SGHTA and CDR2 FQGNSA. Trimming took 5 bases from V and 4 from J, leaving 11 bases between them. The CDR3 runs to 13 residues. CDR3 sequence reads: CASSPTWAYGYTF. As DNA, the CDR3 is TGTGCCAGCAGCCCCACATGGGCCTATGGCTACACCTTC. Variable domain in full (rest from reference TRBV7-2 and TRBJ1-2): GAGVSQSPSNKVTEKGKDVELRCDPISGHTALYWYRQSLGQGLEFLIYFQGNSAPDKSGLPSDRFSAERTGGSVSTLTIQRTQQEDSAVYLCASSPTWAYGYTFGSGTRLTVV.

V is TRBV15 and J is TRBJ2-3; no definite D call. The germline V gene has CDR1 LNHNV and CDR2 YYDKDF (reference sequence). Trimming shortened V by 5 bases and J by 2 bases, and 14 bases separated the two germline ends. The CDR3 runs 15 residues. The CDR3 DNA sequence: TGTGCCACCAGCGTCCTGGCACTGCCCACAGATACGCAGTATTTT. Its translation is CATSVLALPTDTQYF.

V and J are TRBV5-1 and TRBJ1-1; 10 positions match TRBD1. The CDR3 has 16 residues. The V segment lost 4 bases and the J segment 0 bases; nucleotides outside the gene matches: 6. From germline, CDR1 is SGHRS and CDR2 YFSETQ. The CDR3 DNA reads as TGCGCCAGCAGCCAACAGGGACAGGGGATGAACACTGAAGCTTTCTTT. It encodes CASSQQGQGMNTEAFF.

The gene calls are TRBV5-1 and TRBJ2-7; D gene uncertain. The germline gives CDR1 SGHRS, CDR2 YFSETQ. Trimming removed 6 bases from V and 3 bases from J, with 13 bases in between. The length of the CDR3 is 13 residues. The CDR3 DNA is TGCGCCAGCACCCTTTTAATGGGCTACGAGCAGTACTTC. This codes for CASTLLMGYEQYF.

This clone was observed a handful of times. The V call is TRBV7-8, the J call TRBJ2-2, with unresolved D. With 4 bases removed from V and 2 bases from J, the gap between germline ends came to 14 bases. Germline V gene sequence: CDR1 SGHVS, CDR2 FQNEAQ. The CDR3 is 16 amino acids. The CDR3 bases are TGTGCCAGCAGCTCCCAGGTGGGATTTAACACCGGGGAGCTGTTTTTT. Translation: CASSSQVGFNTGELFF.

The table lists this clone with a count of one. This chain connects TRBV6-4 to TRBJ2-5, with D perhaps given as TRBD1 or TRBD2 (6 bases each). The germline CDR1 and CDR2 sequences are MRHNA and SNTAGT. The ends were cut back, 6 bases at V and 5 bases at J, with 16 bases in the middle. This CDR3 comprises 14 residues. CDR3 protein: CASSQRGRRETQYF. The CDR3 DNA sequence: TGTGCCAGCAGCCAACGGGGGCGGCGGGAGACCCAGTACTTC.

The chain joins TRBV7-9 to TRBJ1-2; no clear D. The CDR3 is made up of 13 amino acids. Germline lookup yields CDR1 SEHNR and CDR2 FQNEAQ (reference sequence). The V gene lost 1 base and the J gene lost 2 bases, with 5 bases spanning the gap. CDR3 in DNA: TGTGCCAGCAGCTTAGGGGGAAACTATGGCTACACCTTC. Its translation: CASSLGGNYGYTF.